The next 14 T cell receptor beta chains were all read from a single sample in a study of human T cells and chemical hapten exposure. TCRdb re-analysed the RACE reads in MiXCR, keeping a single row per CDR3 protein. The profile covers approximately 370,000 distinct CDR3 sequences, with about 5.4% appearing a single time and over 7% taken by the ten largest. Time point: pre-sensitization, week 0. Treatment defined: therapeutic diphenylcyclopropenone sensitization with weekly scalp DPC. The material sequenced was whole blood, taken in connection with sensitization to the hapten diphenylcyclopropenone (DPC). These TCRs come from a young woman with alopecia areata. Some clones in this sample may be carry-over from other donors' samples.

In its sample, this clonotype was seen once. One end of the junction fails to match germline, which may point to a read error. The chain links TRBV9 to TRBJ2-3; D remains unclear. The CDR3 is made up of 16 amino acids. CDR1 is SGDLS and CDR2 is YYNGEE in the germline V gene. CDR3 loop: CASSGSPPFSTDMQYF. The CDR3 region has the DNA TGTGCCAGCAGCGGTAGCCCTCCCTTTAGCACAGATATGCAGTATTTT.

This clonotype was recorded a few times. CDR3 DNA sequence: TGTGCCAGCAGCTCGCCAGTCGGGGTCCCGACTGAAGCTTTCTTT. Translating it yields CASSSPVGVPTEAFF. This sequence joins TRBV7-8 and TRBJ1-1; D not resolved. This CDR3 is built from 15 residues. Trimming shortened V by 4 bases and J by 5 bases, and 17 bases separated the two germline ends. Germline V gene data show CDR1 as SGHVS and CDR2 as FQNEAQ.

This chain joins TRBV2 and TRBJ2-5; tentatively, D is TRBD2 (6 bases). Trimming removed 8 bases at V and 2 bases at J, with 12 bases between. The CDR3 has 13 amino acids. Germline CDR1 is SNHLY and CDR2 is FYNNEI. In DNA form, the CDR3 reads TGTGCCAGCTTTGGGGGGTTGCAAGAGACCCAGTACTTC. Protein product: CASFGGLQETQYF.

This clonotype was seen at least ten times. The genes are TRBV13 and TRBJ2-7; 10 bases line up with TRBD1. V lost 6 bases and J lost 6; bases outside the gene matches: 5. The CDR3 runs 13 residues. Germline V gives CDR1 PRHDT, CDR2 FYEKMQ (reference sequence). The CDR3 spells CASRTGGMSEQYF. CDR3 coding DNA: TGTGCCAGCAGGACAGGGGGCATGAGCGAGCAGTACTTC.

In this sample, this clonotype turned up a few times. The rearrangement joins TRBV21-1 to TRBJ2-4; the tabulated D call, TRBD1, remains unverified against the DNA. TRBV21-1 is listed as a pseudogene. The length of the CDR3 is 18 residues. The CDR3 is CASSGGTGGTLAKNIQYF. CDR3 nucleotides: TGTGCCAGCAGCGGCGGGACAGGGGGGACCCTAGCCAAAAACATTCAGTACTTC.

This clonotype was recorded at least ten times. This chain links TRBV5-5 with TRBJ1-1, with no clear D. CDR1 is SGHKS, CDR2 YYEKEE, per germline (reference sequence). The CDR3 runs 13 residues. V was trimmed by 0 bases and J by 12 bases, leaving 15 bases between them. CDR3 sequence: CASSLVTNPVPFF. The DNA of the CDR3 is TGTGCCAGCAGCTTGGTCACCAACCCTGTACCTTTCTTT. The full variable domain, rest sourced from reference TRBV5-5 and TRBJ1-1, is DAGVTQSPTHLIKTRGQQVTLRCSPISGHKSVSWYQQVLGQGPQFIFQYYEKEERGRGNFPDRFSARQFPNYSSELNVNALLLGDSALYLCASSLVTNPVPFFGQGTRLTVV.

This clonotype has ten or more counts. V is TRBV7-8 and J is TRBJ2-7, with D unresolved. Per germline, CDR1 SGHVS and CDR2 FQNEAQ. This CDR3 is built from 15 residues. V was trimmed by 5 bases and J by 3 bases, leaving 17 bases between them. The CDR3 bases are TGTGCCAGCAGCCTTTCGATCGGACCGGGCTACGAGCAGTACTTC. Its protein product is CASSLSIGPGYEQYF.

The V call is TRBV29-1, the J call TRBJ2-1; tentative D call: TRBD2 (5 bases). V lost 6 bases to trimming and J lost 4 bases, with 19 bases between them. The CDR3 is made up of 15 amino acids. Germline loops: CDR1 SQVTM, CDR2 ANQGSEA. The CDR3 DNA sequence: TGCAGCGTAGAGGGTTCTAGCTACCCGTACAATGAGCAGTTCTTC. Its protein is CSVEGSSYPYNEQFF.

In its sample, this clonotype was seen a few times. V gene TRBV6-6 combines with J gene TRBJ1-4, with D perhaps matching TRBD1 (6 bases). The CDR3 consists of 15 residues. The germline V and J ends were trimmed by 0 bases and 6 bases, with 11 bases remaining between them. Germline CDR1 and CDR2: MNHNY and SVGAGI (reference sequence). The CDR3 loop is CASSYSFAGDEKLFF. CDR3 nucleotide sequence: TGTGCCAGCAGTTACTCGTTTGCAGGGGATGAAAAACTGTTTTTT.

This clonotype has only a few counts. The chain carries TRBV28 and TRBJ2-3; the match to TRBD2 covers 7 bases. Germline V gene data show CDR1 as MDHEN and CDR2 as SYDVKM. The CDR3 is made up of 19 amino acids. Losses at the gene ends were 5 bases for V and 0 bases for J; bases not matched to a gene: 17. The CDR3 DNA reads TGTGCCAGCAGTCTTATTCCCCCCGGGGGGAGCATGAGCACAGATACGCAGTATTTT. Residues: CASSLIPPGGSMSTDTQYF.

In its sample, this clonotype was seen a few times. The genes are TRBV3-1 and TRBJ2-7; 7 bases match TRBD1. The CDR3 extends over 15 amino acids. Germline CDR1 LGHDT, CDR2 YNNKEL (reference sequence). Germline trimming cut 1 base from V and 5 bases from J; bases unmatched to any gene: 8. The CDR3 bases are TGTGCCAGCAGCCAAGTCCCTCGACAGGGCCACGAGCAGTACTTC. As protein: CASSQVPRQGHEQYF.

This clonotype was seen at least ten times. The rearrangement links TRBV11-1 to TRBJ2-6; unclear D gene. From germline, CDR1 is SGHAT and CDR2 FQDESV (reference sequence). V was trimmed by 0 bases and J by 0 bases, leaving 6 bases between them. This CDR3 comprises 16 residues. CDR3 in amino acids: CASSLASSSGANVLTF. For the CDR3, the DNA is TGTGCCAGCAGCTTAGCCTCCAGCTCTGGGGCCAACGTCCTGACTTTC.

Only a few counts were recorded for this clonotype. The chain carries TRBV5-6 and TRBJ1-2; 9 positions agree with TRBD1. With V trimmed by 4 bases and J by 8 bases, 15 bases remained unmatched. Germline V gives CDR1 SGHDT, CDR2 YYEEEE. This CDR3 is built from 16 residues. The CDR3 loop reads CASSRARDREAEGYTF. In nucleotides, the CDR3 is TGTGCCAGCAGCCGAGCCCGGGACAGGGAAGCGGAGGGCTACACCTTC.

This chain links TRBV12-3 or TRBV12-4 with TRBJ1-1, with D possibly matching TRBD1 (5 bases). V gave up 5 bases and J gave up 0 bases, with 13 bases separating them. The CDR3 is 15 residues long. CDR3: CASSANGAMNTEAFF. CDR3 coding DNA: TGTGCCAGCAGTGCTAACGGGGCTATGAACACTGAAGCTTTCTTT.